The 5 T cell receptor beta chains presented below share a single source sample, sequenced in a study of vaccination and CD4 T cells after COVID-19. Their recognized antigens are unknown. With the Oncomine TCR Beta short-read assay, DNA from cultured CD4+ T cells was sequenced. TCRdb passed the PCR reads through MiXCR, listing each CDR3 protein once. The sample has 14,000 to 15,000 distinct CDR3 sequences, 53% seen once. Treatment: approximately 10-day PBMC culture with coronavirus spike peptide pools or control peptides (ViraFEST assay). The specimen was CD4+ T cells from blood, cultured in vitro. The receptors were gathered from a human donor who had recovered from COVID-19.

The rearrangement links TRBV28 to TRBJ1-3; no reliable D call. Germline V gene lookup returns CDR1 MDHEN and CDR2 SYDVKM. The CDR3 is 16 amino acids. Trimming took off 6 bases at V and 2 bases at J, with 17 bases between the two ends. DNA for the CDR3: TGTGCCAGCAGCAGATTTACCGGCAGAACTGGAAACACCATATATTTT. Amino acids: CASSRFTGRTGNTIYF.

As for this clonotype: A single base separates this from a much larger clone, so it may be a read error. No conserved phenylalanine or tryptophan ends this CDR3, so it is likely a read error. This chain uses TRBV20-1 with TRBJ1-6; 10 bases are shared with TRBD1. The length of the CDR3 is 17 residues. Per germline, CDR1 DFQATT and CDR2 SNEGSKA (reference sequence). With 0 bases clipped from V and 6 bases from J, the junction kept 8 bases outside the gene matches. CDR3 bases: TGCAGTGCTAGAGACGCACCGGGACAGGGGAGTAATTCACCCCTCCACTCT. Its translation is CSARDAPGQGSNSPLHS.

The rearrangement joins TRBV19 to TRBJ2-3; D is perhaps TRBD1 (6 bases). The CDR3 covers 15 residues. Germline V CDR1 and CDR2: LNHDA, SQIVND (reference sequence). Trimming shortened V by 1 base and J by 0 bases, and 8 bases separated the two germline ends. The CDR3 reads CASSIGGHSTDTQYF. Here the CDR3 DNA reads TGTGCCAGTAGTATAGGGGGACATAGCACAGATACGCAGTATTTT.

The gene calls are TRBV7-3 and TRBJ2-3; 8 bases are a match to TRBD1. This CDR3 has 14 amino acids. In germline, CDR1 is SGHTA, CDR2 FQGTGA. Trimming took 6 bases from V and 3 from J; bases not matched to a gene: 5. This chain's CDR3 is CASSRQGTTDTQYF. The CDR3 nucleotides read TGTGCCAGCAGTAGACAGGGGACGACAGATACGCAGTATTTT.

The J gene is TRBJ2-1, the V gene TRBV20-1; D is undetermined. The CDR3 has 16 amino acids. Trimming removed 3 bases from V and 3 bases from J, with 18 bases in between. CDR1 DFQATT and CDR2 SNEGSKA come from the germline V gene (reference sequence). This CDR3 is CSASPQQSLGYNEQFF. In DNA, the CDR3 is TGCAGTGCTAGTCCTCAGCAGTCCCTAGGCTACAATGAGCAGTTCTTC.